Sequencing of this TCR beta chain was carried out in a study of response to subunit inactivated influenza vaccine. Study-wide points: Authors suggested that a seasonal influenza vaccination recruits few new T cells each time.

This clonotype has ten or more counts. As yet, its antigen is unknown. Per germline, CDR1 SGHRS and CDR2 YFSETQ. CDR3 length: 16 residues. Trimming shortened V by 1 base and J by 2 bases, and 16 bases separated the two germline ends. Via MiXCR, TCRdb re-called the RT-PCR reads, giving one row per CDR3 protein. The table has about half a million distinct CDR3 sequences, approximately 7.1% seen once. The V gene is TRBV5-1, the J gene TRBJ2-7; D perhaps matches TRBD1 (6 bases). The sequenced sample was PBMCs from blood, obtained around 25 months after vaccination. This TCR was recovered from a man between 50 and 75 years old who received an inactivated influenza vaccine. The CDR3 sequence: CASSLIFTGTAYEQYF. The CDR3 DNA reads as TGCGCCAGCAGCTTGATCTTCACAGGGACCGCCTACGAGCAGTACTTC. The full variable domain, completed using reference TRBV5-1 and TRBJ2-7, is KAGVTQTPRYLIKTRGQQVTLSCSPISGHRSVSWYQQTPGQGLQFLFEYFSETQRNKGNFPGRFSGRQFSNSRSEMNVSTLELGDSALYLCASSLIFTGTAYEQYFGPGTRLTVT.